The 9 T cell receptor beta chains reported below all come from one sample, sequenced in a study of blood T cell repertoires in COVID-19. The data were produced by immunoSEQ multiplex PCR, yet TCRdb's version contains in-frame clones alone and is incomplete. The table lists 130,000 to 150,000 clones, roughly 89% of them singletons. Sequenced material: peripheral blood. The receptors come from a human donor in a cohort sampled during active COVID-19.

This chain joins TRBV18 and TRBJ2-7; 7 nucleotides agree with TRBD2. Germline assignment: CDR1 KGHSH and CDR2 LQKENI. V lost 4 bases to trimming and J lost 1 base; unmatched junction nucleotides: 10. The CDR3 is made up of 16 amino acids. The DNA for the CDR3 is TGTGCCAGCTCACTTGGCCCTTTGGGGGGGTCCTACGAGCAGTACTTC. Translated: CASSLGPLGGSYEQYF.

V usage is TRBV2 and J usage is TRBJ2-7, with TRBD1 identical over 8 bases. V gave up 7 bases and J gave up 6 bases; unmatched junction bases: 17. CDR1 and CDR2 (germline): SNHLY, FYNNEI. The CDR3 has 16 residues. The CDR3 region is CASTPLSIGQGSEQYF. The DNA of the CDR3 is TGTGCCAGCACCCCCTTAAGTATCGGACAGGGATCCGAGCAGTACTTC.

The chain joins TRBV11-1 to TRBJ2-5, with 7 bases fitting TRBD1. The V and J ends lost 5 bases and 4 bases, in that order; junction bases with no gene match: 7. CDR1 is SGHAT and CDR2 is FQDESV in the germline V gene (reference sequence). The CDR3 has 14 residues. CDR3 in amino acids: CASSATQGVETQYF. The CDR3 DNA follows: TGTGCCAGCAGCGCCACCCAGGGGGTAGAGACCCAGTACTTC.

The V call is TRBV4-3, the J call TRBJ2-3; D is unclear. The V end was cut by 4 bases, the J end by 2 bases, with 13 bases between. Germline V gives CDR1 LGHNA, CDR2 YSLEER. This CDR3 spans 15 amino acids. CDR3 nucleotides: TGCGCCAGCAGCCCAGGTATGGGCCTCACAGATACGCAGTATTTT. Translating gives CASSPGMGLTDTQYF.

The chain uses TRBV4-1 and TRBJ2-3; TRBD1 aligns across 8 bases. The CDR3 length is 16 residues. Trimming took 1 base from V and 0 from J; bases not matched to a gene: 3. Germline V gene sequence: CDR1 MGHRA, CDR2 YSYEKL. The CDR3 protein is CASSQGDRRSTDTQYF. CDR3 in DNA: TGCGCCAGCAGCCAAGGGGACAGGCGAAGCACAGATACGCAGTATTTT.

The genes are TRBV6-6 and TRBJ2-2; D perhaps matches TRBD2 (5 bases). Germline V CDR1 and CDR2: MNHNY, SVGAGI (reference sequence). This CDR3 has 16 amino acids. The germline V and J ends were trimmed by 7 bases and 4 bases, with 19 bases remaining between them. CDR3 in amino acids: CASTYFRGAGTGELFF. DNA of the CDR3: TGTGCCAGCACCTACTTTCGCGGCGCGGGCACCGGGGAGCTGTTTTTT.

This chain uses TRBV4-1 with TRBJ2-3; TRBD1 aligns across 8 bases. V was clipped by 3 bases and J by 4 bases; unmatched bases: 9. The germline CDR1 and CDR2 sequences are MGHRA and YSYEKL. The CDR3 loop spans 16 amino acids. Here the CDR3 reads CASSQFYRGTADTQYF. The DNA for the CDR3 is TGCGCCAGCAGCCAGTTCTACAGGGGGACCGCAGATACGCAGTATTTT.

The chain uses TRBV2 and TRBJ1-2; possible D gene TRBD1, 6 bases. Trimming shortened V by 8 bases and J by 8 bases, and 21 bases separated the two germline ends. CDR1 and CDR2 (germline): SNHLY, FYNNEI. The length of the CDR3 is 14 residues. CDR3 residues: CASEERGFQRGYTF. The CDR3 DNA follows: TGTGCCAGCGAGGAGAGGGGGTTTCAAAGGGGCTACACCTTC.

The CDR3 is CSVGTPGGYTF. The CDR3 DNA sequence: TGCAGCGTTGGCACTCCGGGGGGCTACACCTTC. The chain combines TRBV29-1 with TRBJ1-2; D gene unclear. CDR1 is SQVTM and CDR2 is ANQGSEA in the germline V gene. The V gene lost 4 bases and the J gene lost 8 bases, with 11 bases spanning the gap. This CDR3 has 11 residues.